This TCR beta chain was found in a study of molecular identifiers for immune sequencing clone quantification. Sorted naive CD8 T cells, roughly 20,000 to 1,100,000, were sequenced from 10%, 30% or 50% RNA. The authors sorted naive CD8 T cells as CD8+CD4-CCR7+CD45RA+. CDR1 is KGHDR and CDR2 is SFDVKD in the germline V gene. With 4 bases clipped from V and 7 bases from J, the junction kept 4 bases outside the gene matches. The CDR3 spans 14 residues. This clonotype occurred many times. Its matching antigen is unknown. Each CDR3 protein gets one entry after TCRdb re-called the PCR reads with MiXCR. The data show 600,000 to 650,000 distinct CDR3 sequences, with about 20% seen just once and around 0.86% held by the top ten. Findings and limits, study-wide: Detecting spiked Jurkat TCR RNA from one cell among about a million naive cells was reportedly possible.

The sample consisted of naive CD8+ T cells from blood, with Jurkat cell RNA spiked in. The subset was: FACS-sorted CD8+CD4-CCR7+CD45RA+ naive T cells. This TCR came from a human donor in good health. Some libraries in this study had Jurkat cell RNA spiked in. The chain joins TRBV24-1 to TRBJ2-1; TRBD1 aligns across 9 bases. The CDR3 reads CATSELQGANEQFF. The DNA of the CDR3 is TGTGCCACCAGTGAATTACAGGGGGCTAATGAGCAGTTCTTC.